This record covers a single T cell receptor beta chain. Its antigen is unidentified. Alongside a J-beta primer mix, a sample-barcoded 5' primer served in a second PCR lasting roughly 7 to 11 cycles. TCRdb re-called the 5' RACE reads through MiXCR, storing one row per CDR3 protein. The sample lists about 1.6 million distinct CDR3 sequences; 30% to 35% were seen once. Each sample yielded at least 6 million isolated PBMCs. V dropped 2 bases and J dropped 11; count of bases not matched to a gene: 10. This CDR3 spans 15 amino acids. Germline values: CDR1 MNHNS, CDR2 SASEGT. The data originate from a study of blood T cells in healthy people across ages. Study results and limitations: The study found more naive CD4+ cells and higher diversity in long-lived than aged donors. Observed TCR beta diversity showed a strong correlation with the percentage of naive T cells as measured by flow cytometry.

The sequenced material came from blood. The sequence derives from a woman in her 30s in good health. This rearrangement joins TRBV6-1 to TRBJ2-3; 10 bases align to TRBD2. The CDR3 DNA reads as TGTGCCAGCAGTGAACTAGCGGGAGCTGGAAATAAGCAGTATTTT. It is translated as CASSELAGAGNKQYF.